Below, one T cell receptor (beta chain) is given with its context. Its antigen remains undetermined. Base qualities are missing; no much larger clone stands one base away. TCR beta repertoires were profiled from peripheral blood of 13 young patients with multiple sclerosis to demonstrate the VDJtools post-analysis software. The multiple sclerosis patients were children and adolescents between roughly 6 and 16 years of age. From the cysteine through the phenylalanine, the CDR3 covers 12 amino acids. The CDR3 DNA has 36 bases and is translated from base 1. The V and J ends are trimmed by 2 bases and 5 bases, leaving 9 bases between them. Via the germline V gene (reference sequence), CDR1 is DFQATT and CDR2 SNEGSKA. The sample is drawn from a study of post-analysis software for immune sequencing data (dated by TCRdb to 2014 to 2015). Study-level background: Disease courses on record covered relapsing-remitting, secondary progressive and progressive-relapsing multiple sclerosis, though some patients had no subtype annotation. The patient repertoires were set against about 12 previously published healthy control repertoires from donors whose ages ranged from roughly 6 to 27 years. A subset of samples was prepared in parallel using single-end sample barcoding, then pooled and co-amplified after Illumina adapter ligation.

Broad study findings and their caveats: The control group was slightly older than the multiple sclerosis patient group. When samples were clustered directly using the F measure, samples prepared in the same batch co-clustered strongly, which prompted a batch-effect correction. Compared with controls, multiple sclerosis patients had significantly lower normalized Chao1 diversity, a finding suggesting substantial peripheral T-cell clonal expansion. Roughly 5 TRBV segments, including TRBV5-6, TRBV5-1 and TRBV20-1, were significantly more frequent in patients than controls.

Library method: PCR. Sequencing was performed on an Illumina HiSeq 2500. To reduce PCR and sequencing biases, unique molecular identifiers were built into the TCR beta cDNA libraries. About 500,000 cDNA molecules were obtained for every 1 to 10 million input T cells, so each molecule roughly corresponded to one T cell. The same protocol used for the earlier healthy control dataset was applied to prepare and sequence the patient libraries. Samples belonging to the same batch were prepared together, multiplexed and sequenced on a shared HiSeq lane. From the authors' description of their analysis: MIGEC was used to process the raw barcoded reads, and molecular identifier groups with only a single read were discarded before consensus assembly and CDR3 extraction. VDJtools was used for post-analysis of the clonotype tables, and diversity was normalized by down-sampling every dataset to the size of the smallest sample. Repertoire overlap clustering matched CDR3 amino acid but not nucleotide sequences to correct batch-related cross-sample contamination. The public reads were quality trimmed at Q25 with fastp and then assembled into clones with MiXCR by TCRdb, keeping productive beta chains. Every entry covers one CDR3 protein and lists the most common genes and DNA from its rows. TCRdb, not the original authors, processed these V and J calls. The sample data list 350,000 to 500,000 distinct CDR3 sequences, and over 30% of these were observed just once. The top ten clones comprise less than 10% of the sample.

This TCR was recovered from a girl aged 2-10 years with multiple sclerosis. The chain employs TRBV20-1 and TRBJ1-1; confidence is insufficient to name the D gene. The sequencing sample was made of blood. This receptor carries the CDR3 CSARLAGTEAFF. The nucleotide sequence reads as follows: TGCAGTGCTAGATTGGCGGGTACTGAAGCTTTCTTT.